Listed here are 30 T cell receptor beta chains from one sample, sequenced in a study of T cell responses to AZD1222 COVID-19 vaccine. Sequenced by immunoSEQ multiplex PCR; TCRdb stores in-frame clones only, minus some. Found here are 100,000 to 150,000 clones, 75% to 95% of them singletons; the top ten hold 3.5% to 4.5%. The material was peripheral blood, obtained 28 days after the second dose of the MenACWY control vaccine. All receptors derive from an adult who received the MenACWY meningococcal vaccine as a control.

The rearrangement links TRBV28 to TRBJ2-3; D may be TRBD1 or TRBD2 (6 bases each). The V gene lost 5 bases and the J gene lost 0 bases, with 12 bases spanning the gap. This CDR3 has 15 amino acids. In germline, CDR1 is MDHEN, CDR2 SYDVKM. In DNA form, the CDR3 reads TGTGCCAGCAGTACCCCCGGGGGCAGCACAGATACGCAGTATTTT. This gives the protein CASSTPGGSTDTQYF.

This chain joins TRBV19 and TRBJ2-1; 8 bases match TRBD1. After removal of 6 bases from V and 0 bases from J, the junction contained 4 bases not matched to a gene. CDR1 is LNHDA and CDR2 is SQIVND in the germline V gene (reference sequence). This CDR3 is built from 15 residues. CDR3 loop: CASSDQGASYNEQFF. CDR3 sequence (DNA): TGTGCCAGTAGCGACCAGGGGGCCTCCTACAATGAGCAGTTCTTC.

The chain combines TRBV6-5 with TRBJ2-2, with TRBD1 as a possible D gene (6 bases). Germline CDR1 and CDR2: MNHEY and SVGAGI. V was shortened by 10 bases and J by 5 bases, with 11 bases between the two germline ends. The CDR3 has 12 residues. This chain's CDR3 is CATHRATGELFF. DNA of the CDR3: TGTGCCACTCACAGGGCGACCGGGGAGCTGTTTTTT.

This chain connects TRBV10-3 to TRBJ2-7; D not certain. Germline V gene sequence: CDR1 ENHRY, CDR2 SYGVKD. This CDR3 has 16 residues. Between the trimmed V and J ends, which lost 2 bases and 3 bases, there was a span of 17 bases. The CDR3 nucleotides are TGTGCCATCAGTGAGGGGGTTTCCGAACCTCGCTACGAGCAGTACGTC. Translation gives CAISEGVSEPRYEQYV.

This chain uses TRBV12-3 or TRBV12-4 with TRBJ1-1; no firm D call. V lost 3 bases, J lost 3 bases, and 2 bases lay in between. This CDR3 comprises 11 residues. The CDR3 bases are TGTGCCAGCAGTTTCGACACTGAAGCTTTCTTT. As protein: CASSFDTEAFF.

The chain combines TRBV27 with TRBJ1-6; 8 bases map to TRBD1. Germline lookup yields CDR1 MNHEY and CDR2 SMNVEV (reference sequence). The ends lost 4 bases at V and 7 bases at J; junction bases unmatched: 6. The CDR3 consists of 15 residues. CDR3 amino acids: CASSSSTGVNSPLHF. In nucleotides, the CDR3 is TGTGCCAGCAGTTCCTCGACAGGGGTAAATTCACCCCTCCACTTT.

This chain uses TRBV28 with TRBJ2-1, with 7 positions matching TRBD1. The germline V gene encodes CDR1 MDHEN and CDR2 SYDVKM. V trimming: 1 base; J trimming: 4 bases; junction bases outside the gene matches: 13. This CDR3 contains 18 residues. CDR3 DNA sequence: TGTGCCAGCAGTTTATTGATGAAGGGGGCTTTTCTTTACAATGAGCAGTTCTTC. Translated, it gives CASSLLMKGAFLYNEQFF.

This clone was picked up a small number of times. Written as DNA, the CDR3 is TGTGCCAGCAGCCTGAGCGAGGGTGGAGATACGCAGTATTTT. This translates into CASSLSEGGDTQYF. The chain recombines TRBV3-1 (or the pseudogene TRBV3-2) with TRBJ2-3; weak D call: TRBD2 (5 bases). The V end was cut by 4 bases, the J end by 5 bases, with 13 bases between. The V gene's germline CDR1 is LGHDT and CDR2 YNNKEL (reference sequence). The CDR3 is 14 amino acids.

This clone appeared a few times. The CDR3 sequence: CASSLGTSSYNEQFF. DNA for the CDR3: TGTGCCAGCAGCTTAGGGACTAGCTCCTACAATGAGCAGTTCTTC. The chain uses TRBV7-3 and TRBJ2-1, with TRBD2 identical over 8 bases. Germline V CDR1 and CDR2: SGHTA, FQGTGA. The CDR3 is made up of 15 amino acids. V was pared by 2 bases and J by 0 bases, with 0 bases of the junction left unmatched. Looking up the rest from reference TRBV7-3 and TRBJ2-1 gives the full variable domain: GAGVSQTPSNKVTEKGKYVELRCDPISGHTALYWYRQSLGQGPEFLIYFQGTGAADDSGLPNDRFFAVRPEGSVSTLKIQRTERGDSAVYLCASSLGTSSYNEQFFGPGTRLTVL.

The gene calls are TRBV28 and TRBJ1-2, with unresolved D. V gave up 6 bases and J gave up 0 bases, with 5 bases separating them. The V gene's germline CDR1 is MDHEN and CDR2 SYDVKM. The CDR3 loop spans 12 amino acids. The CDR3 loop reads CASSLPNYGYTF. CDR3 sequence (DNA): TGTGCCAGCAGCCTCCCTAACTATGGCTACACCTTC.

This rearrangement joins TRBV27 to TRBJ1-3, with TRBD1 matching over 9 bases. The CDR3 extends over 15 amino acids. Germline assignment: CDR1 MNHEY and CDR2 SMNVEV (reference sequence). Trimming took 2 bases from V and 4 from J; bases not matched to a gene: 3. The CDR3 loop reads CASSLGQGSGNTIYF. CDR3 coding DNA: TGTGCCAGCAGTTTAGGACAGGGGTCAGGAAACACCATATATTTT.

The chain links TRBV7-9 to TRBJ1-6; 7 nucleotides align to TRBD1. CDR1 and CDR2 from the germline V gene are SEHNR and FQNEAQ (reference sequence). V gave up 4 bases and J gave up 5 bases; unmatched junction bases: 8. The CDR3 contains 16 residues. The CDR3 nucleotides are TGTGCCAGCAGCTACGCAGGGACAGCAGATAATTCACCCCTCCACTTT. This encodes CASSYAGTADNSPLHF.

The chain has TRBV5-1 and TRBJ2-7; 9 bases fit TRBD1. The CDR3 covers 14 residues. With V trimmed by 2 bases and J by 3 bases, 3 bases remained unmatched. The germline CDR1 and CDR2 sequences are SGHRS and YFSETQ. CDR3 coding DNA: TGCGCCAGCAGCTTCGGGACAGGGCGCTACGAGCAGTACTTC. It encodes CASSFGTGRYEQYF.

The V call is TRBV18, the J call TRBJ2-1; TRBD2 agrees at 12 bases. Germline values: CDR1 KGHSH, CDR2 LQKENI. This CDR3 is built from 17 residues. Trimming at V came to 2 bases and at J to 9 bases, leaving 11 bases not matched to a gene. CDR3 DNA sequence: TGTGCCAGCTCACCAGGGTCGACTAGCGGGAGACTCGGTGAGCAGTTCTTC. The encoded protein is CASSPGSTSGRLGEQFF.

V gene TRBV11-2 combines with J gene TRBJ1-2, with a weak D call TRBD1 (6 bases). V lost 4 bases, J lost 8 bases, and 14 bases lay in between. The CDR3 has 13 amino acids. Germline CDR1 and CDR2: SGHAT and FQNNGV. As DNA, the CDR3 is TGTGCCAGCAGCTCCCAGGGGCTGGTAGGCTACACCTTC. Translating it yields CASSSQGLVGYTF.

Notes on this clone: Other DNA sequences of this sample code for an identical CDR3. The chain combines TRBV12-5 with TRBJ2-1, with TRBD2 identical over 11 bases. Germline V gene lookup returns CDR1 LGHNT and CDR2 FRNRAP. J was trimmed by 3 bases and V by 5 bases; bases with no gene match: 3. This CDR3 has 15 residues. CDR3 amino acids: CASGPGTSGYNEQFF. In DNA form, the CDR3 reads TGTGCTAGTGGTCCCGGGACTAGCGGCTACAATGAGCAGTTCTTC.

In its sample, this clone ranks as medium-sized. The CDR3 region has the DNA TGCGCCAGCAGCTTTCCCATCCCGAGGGGGGGCCGCGATGAGCAGTTCTTC. Its translation is CASSFPIPRGGRDEQFF. The rearrangement joins TRBV5-1 to TRBJ2-1, with a tentative D call TRBD2 (7 bases). Germline-derived CDR1 and CDR2 are SGHRS and YFSETQ. The CDR3 runs 17 residues. The V end lost 2 bases, the J end lost 8 bases, and 23 bases lay between the germline ends.

The J gene is TRBJ2-1, the V gene TRBV4-1; perhaps TRBD2 as D (6 bases). Trimming took 3 bases from V and 7 from J, leaving 16 bases between them. CDR1 is MGHRA and CDR2 is YSYEKL in the germline V gene. The CDR3 is 15 amino acids. CDR3 in amino acids: CASSHHLEGYNEQFF. CDR3 nucleotide sequence: TGCGCCAGCAGCCATCATTTGGAGGGGTATAATGAGCAGTTCTTC.

V gene TRBV18 combines with J gene TRBJ2-2; the match to TRBD2 covers 7 bases. CDR3 size: 13 residues. CDR1 and CDR2 (germline): KGHSH, LQKENI. V shed 3 bases and J 7 bases; nucleotides not matched to a gene: 2. CDR3 bases: TGTGCCAGCTCACCGGGACTACTCGGGGAGCTGTTTTTT. Encoded protein: CASSPGLLGELFF.

Here the CDR3 reads CASSYYGTEGTGELFF. The CDR3 DNA reads TGTGCCAGCAGTTACTACGGGACAGAGGGTACCGGGGAGCTGTTTTTT. The rearrangement joins TRBV6-5 to TRBJ2-2; TRBD1 aligns across 7 bases. J gave up 5 bases and V 1 base, and 7 bases lay outside the gene matches. Looked up from germline, CDR1 is MNHEY and CDR2 is SVGAGI. The CDR3 runs 16 residues.

This CDR3 is CASSLDGLNTDTQYF. The DNA for the CDR3 is TGCGCCAGCAGCTTGGACGGTCTAAACACAGATACGCAGTATTTT. The gene calls are TRBV5-1 and TRBJ2-3, with unresolved D. V dropped 0 bases and J dropped 2 bases, with 10 bases sitting between them. CDR1 SGHRS and CDR2 YFSETQ come from the germline V gene. This CDR3 has 15 amino acids.

The chain joins TRBV6-4 to TRBJ1-2, with D hard to call. Germline V lookup: CDR1 MRHNA, CDR2 SNTAGT. V was pared by 6 bases and J by 6 bases, with 14 bases between. The CDR3 has 13 residues. In DNA, the CDR3 is TGTGCCAGCAGCCGGGAAGAGGGCGATGGCTACACCTTC. This translates into CASSREEGDGYTF.

The genes are TRBV4-3 and TRBJ2-6, with a tentative D call TRBD1 (6 bases). The CDR3 contains 14 residues. The V and J ends lost 5 bases and 2 bases respectively, with 7 bases between them. The V gene's germline CDR1 is LGHNA and CDR2 YSLEER. The CDR3 region has the DNA TGCGCCAGCAGCTACAGGGCTGGGGCCAACGTCCTGACTTTC. This gives the protein CASSYRAGANVLTF.

The V call is TRBV23-1, the J call TRBJ2-1; 9 nucleotides align to TRBD1. TRBV23-1 belongs to the ORF category, with a function that is uncertain. This CDR3 is 16 amino acids long. Trimming removed 3 bases from V and 9 bases from J; junction bases left unmatched: 12. The CDR3 spells CASSHTEDRGNSEQFF. In DNA, the CDR3 is TGCGCCAGCAGTCATACCGAGGACAGGGGTAATAGTGAGCAGTTCTTC.

This chain links TRBV6-2 or TRBV6-3 with TRBJ1-5; TRBD1 matches at 8 bases. The CDR3 extends over 14 amino acids. Per the germline V gene, CDR1 is MNHEY and CDR2 is SVGEGT. With 4 bases clipped from V and 6 bases from J, the junction kept 5 bases outside the gene matches. CDR3 protein: CASSSGGIAQPQHF. Written as DNA, the CDR3 is TGTGCCAGCAGTTCAGGGGGCATCGCTCAGCCCCAGCATTTT.

The chain joins TRBV12-3 or TRBV12-4 to TRBJ2-1; either TRBD1 or TRBD2 may fit D (6 bases each). The CDR3 has 13 residues. V was pared by 6 bases and J by 8 bases, with 14 bases between. DNA for the CDR3: TGTGCCAGCAGCCCCAACGGGGGCGATGAGCAGTTCTTC. It translates to CASSPNGGDEQFF.

The J gene is TRBJ2-7, the V gene TRBV20-1; D is unresolved. This CDR3 is 11 amino acids long. From germline, CDR1 is DFQATT and CDR2 SNEGSKA (reference sequence). Trimming took 6 bases from V and 5 from J, leaving 11 bases between them. CDR3: CSANQEDEQYF. CDR3 coding DNA: TGCAGTGCCAACCAAGAGGACGAGCAGTACTTC.

The genes are TRBV4-3 and TRBJ1-3; D gene ambiguous. CDR1 and CDR2 (germline): LGHNA, YSLEER. The V and J ends lost 0 bases and 9 bases respectively, with 15 bases between them. The CDR3 length is 15 residues. The chain's CDR3 is CASSQDPGLAATIYF. The DNA for the CDR3 is TGCGCCAGCAGCCAAGATCCGGGCCTAGCGGCCACCATATATTTT.

The rearrangement joins TRBV5-4 to TRBJ2-5; 9 bases are a match to TRBD1. Losses at the gene ends were 2 bases for V and 4 bases for J; bases not matched to a gene: 3. The germline V gene has CDR1 SGHNT and CDR2 YYREEE (reference sequence). The CDR3 spans 14 residues. CDR3 DNA sequence: TGTGCCAGCAGCTTAGGGACAGGGACAGAGACCCAGTACTTC. It translates to CASSLGTGTETQYF.

The rearrangement uses TRBV7-9 and TRBJ2-1; maybe TRBD2 (6 bases). Per the germline V gene, CDR1 is SEHNR and CDR2 is FQNEAQ (reference sequence). V was cut by 6 bases and J by 7 bases, with 19 bases left in between. The CDR3 consists of 15 residues. Here the CDR3 reads CASSIGRKGWNEQFF. CDR3 DNA: TGTGCCAGCAGTATTGGGAGGAAGGGGTGGAATGAGCAGTTCTTC.